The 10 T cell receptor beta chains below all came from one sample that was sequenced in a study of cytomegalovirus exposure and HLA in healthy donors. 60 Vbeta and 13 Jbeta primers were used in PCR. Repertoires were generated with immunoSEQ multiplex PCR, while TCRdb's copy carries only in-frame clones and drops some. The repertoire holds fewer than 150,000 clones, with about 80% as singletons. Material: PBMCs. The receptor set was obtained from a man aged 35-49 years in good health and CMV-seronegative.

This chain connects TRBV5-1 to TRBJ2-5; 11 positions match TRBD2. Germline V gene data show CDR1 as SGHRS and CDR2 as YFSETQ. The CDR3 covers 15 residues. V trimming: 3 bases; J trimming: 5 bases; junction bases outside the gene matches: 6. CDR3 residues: CASSWGLAVRETQYF. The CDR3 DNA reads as TGCGCCAGCAGCTGGGGACTAGCGGTGCGCGAGACCCAGTACTTC.

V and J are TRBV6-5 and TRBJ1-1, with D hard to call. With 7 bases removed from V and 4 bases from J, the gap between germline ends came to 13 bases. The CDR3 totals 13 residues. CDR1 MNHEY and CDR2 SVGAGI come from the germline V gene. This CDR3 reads CASNPPSGTEAFF. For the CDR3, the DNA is TGTGCCAGCAACCCCCCGTCGGGCACTGAAGCTTTCTTT.

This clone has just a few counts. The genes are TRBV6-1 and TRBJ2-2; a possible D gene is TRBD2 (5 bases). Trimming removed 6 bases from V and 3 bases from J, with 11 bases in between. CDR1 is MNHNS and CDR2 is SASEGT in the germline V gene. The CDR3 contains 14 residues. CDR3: CASRELGDTGELFF. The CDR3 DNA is TGTGCCAGCAGGGAACTAGGCGACACCGGGGAGCTGTTTTTT.

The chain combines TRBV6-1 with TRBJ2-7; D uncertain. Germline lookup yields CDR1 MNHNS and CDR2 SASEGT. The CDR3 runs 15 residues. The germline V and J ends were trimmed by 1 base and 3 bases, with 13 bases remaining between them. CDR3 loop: CASSEVQLVVYEQYF. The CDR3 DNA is TGTGCCAGCAGTGAAGTCCAGCTAGTAGTCTACGAGCAGTACTTC.

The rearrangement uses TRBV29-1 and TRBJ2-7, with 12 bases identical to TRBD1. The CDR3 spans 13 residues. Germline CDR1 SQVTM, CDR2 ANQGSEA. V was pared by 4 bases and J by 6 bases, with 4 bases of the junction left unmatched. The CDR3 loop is CSVGDRGLGEQYF. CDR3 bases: TGCAGCGTTGGGGACAGGGGGCTGGGCGAGCAGTACTTC.

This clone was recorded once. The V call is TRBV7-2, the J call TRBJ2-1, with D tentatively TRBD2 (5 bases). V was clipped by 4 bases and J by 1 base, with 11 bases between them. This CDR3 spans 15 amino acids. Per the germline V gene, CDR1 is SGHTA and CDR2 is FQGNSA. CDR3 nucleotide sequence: TGTGCCAGCAGCTGGTCCCGGGGATCCTACAATGAGCAGTTCTTC. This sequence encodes CASSWSRGSYNEQFF.

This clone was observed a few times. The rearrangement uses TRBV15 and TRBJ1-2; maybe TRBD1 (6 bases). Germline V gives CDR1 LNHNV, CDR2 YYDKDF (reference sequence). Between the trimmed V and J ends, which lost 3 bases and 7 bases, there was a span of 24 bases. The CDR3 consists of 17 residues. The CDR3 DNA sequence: TGTGCCACCAGCAGGGGGGGGGCGGCCTCCGGCGGGATTGGCTACACCTTC. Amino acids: CATSRGGAASGGIGYTF. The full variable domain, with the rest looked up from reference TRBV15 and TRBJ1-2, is DAMVIQNPRYQVTQFGKPVTLSCSQTLNHNVMYWYQQKSSQAPKLLFHYYDKDFNNEADTPDNFQSRRPNTSFCFLDIRSPGLGDTAMYLCATSRGGAASGGIGYTFGSGTRLTVV.

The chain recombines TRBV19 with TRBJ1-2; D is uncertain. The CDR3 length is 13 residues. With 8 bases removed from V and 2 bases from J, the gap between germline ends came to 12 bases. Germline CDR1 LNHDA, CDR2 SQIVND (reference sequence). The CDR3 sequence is CASLRTGNYGYTF. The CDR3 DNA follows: TGTGCCAGTCTAAGGACGGGAAACTATGGCTACACCTTC.

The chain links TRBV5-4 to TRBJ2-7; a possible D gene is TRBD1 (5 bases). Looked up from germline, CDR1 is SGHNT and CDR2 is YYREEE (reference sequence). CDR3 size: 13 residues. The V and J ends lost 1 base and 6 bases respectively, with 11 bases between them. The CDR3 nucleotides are TGTGCCAGCAGCTTGCAGGGTTTGCCCGAGCAGTACTTC. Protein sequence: CASSLQGLPEQYF. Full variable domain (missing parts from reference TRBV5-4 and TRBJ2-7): ETGVTQSPTHLIKTRGQQVTLRCSSQSGHNTVSWYQQALGQGPQFIFQYYREEENGRGNFPPRFSGLQFPNYSSELNVNALELDDSALYLCASSLQGLPEQYFGPGTRLTVT.

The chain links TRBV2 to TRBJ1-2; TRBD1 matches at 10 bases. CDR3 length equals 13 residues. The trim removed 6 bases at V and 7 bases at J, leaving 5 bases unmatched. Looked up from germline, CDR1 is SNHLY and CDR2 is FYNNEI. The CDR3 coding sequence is TGTGCCAGCAGAGGACAGGGGGAGAGTGGCTACACCTTC. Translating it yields CASRGQGESGYTF.